The subject of this entry is one T cell receptor (beta chain). Its antigen is unknown. CDR1 SGHTA and CDR2 FQGNSA come from the germline V gene. The CDR3 totals 15 residues. V gave up 3 bases and J gave up 4 bases; unmatched junction bases: 7. This entry comes from a study of beta chain features in type 1 diabetes. Study outcomes and limitations: Across all four CD4+ subsets, people with type 1 diabetes showed modestly shorter TCRB CDR3s. An over-representation of cells with high TCR expression could result from cDNA sequencing.

Expressed TCRB transcripts were sequenced because the isolated RNA had all been reverse transcribed beforehand. Repertoires were generated with immunoSEQ multiplex PCR, while TCRdb's copy carries only in-frame clones and drops some. The data show about 230,000 clones, roughly 17% seen once. CD4+ cells of the naive, central memory, regulatory and stem cell-like memory types were sorted via CD45RO/CCR7/CD25/CD127/CD95/CD27. The specimen was naive CD4+ T cells from blood. The chain is built from TRBV7-2 and TRBJ2-7; TRBD1 matches 9 bases. The source of this sequence is a man in his thirties or forties with type 1 diabetes. This CDR3 is CASSLAQGAGYEQYF. The CDR3 region has the DNA TGTGCCAGCAGCTTGGCACAGGGGGCAGGGTACGAGCAGTACTTC.